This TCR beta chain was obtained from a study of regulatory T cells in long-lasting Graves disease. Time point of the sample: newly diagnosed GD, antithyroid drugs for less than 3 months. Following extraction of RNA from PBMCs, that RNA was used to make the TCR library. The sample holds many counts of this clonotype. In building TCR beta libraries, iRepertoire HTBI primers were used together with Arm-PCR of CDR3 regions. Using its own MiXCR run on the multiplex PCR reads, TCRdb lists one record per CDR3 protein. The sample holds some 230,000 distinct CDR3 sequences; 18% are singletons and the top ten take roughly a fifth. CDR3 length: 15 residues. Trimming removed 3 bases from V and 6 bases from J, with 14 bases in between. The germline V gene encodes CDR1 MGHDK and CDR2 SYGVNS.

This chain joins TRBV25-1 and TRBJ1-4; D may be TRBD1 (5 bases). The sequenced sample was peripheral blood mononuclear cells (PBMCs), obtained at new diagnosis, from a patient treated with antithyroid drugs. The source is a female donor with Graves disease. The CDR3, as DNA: TGTGCCAGCAGTGACCAGGGACGGCGGGATGAAAAACTGTTTTTT. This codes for CASSDQGRRDEKLFF.